Judged by abundance, the clone carrying this TCR beta chain is medium-sized. Sequenced by immunoSEQ multiplex PCR; TCRdb stores in-frame clones only, minus some. The table records tens of thousands of clones, over 90% of them present only once. The record originates from a study of T cell changes during pregnancy in multiple sclerosis. V dropped 8 bases and J dropped 7; count of bases not matched to a gene: 14. The germline V gene encodes CDR1 LNHDA and CDR2 SQIVND (reference sequence). There are 15 residues in the CDR3. The TCR sequence derives from a female donor with multiple sclerosis, enrolled in a pregnancy study. J is TRBJ1-5 and V is TRBV19; 7 bases align to TRBD1. The source was peripheral blood, collected in the first trimester of pregnancy. The CDR3: CASGEIQGVGQPQHF. CDR3 nucleotides: TGTGCCAGTGGCGAGATCCAGGGGGTGGGGCAGCCCCAGCATTTT.